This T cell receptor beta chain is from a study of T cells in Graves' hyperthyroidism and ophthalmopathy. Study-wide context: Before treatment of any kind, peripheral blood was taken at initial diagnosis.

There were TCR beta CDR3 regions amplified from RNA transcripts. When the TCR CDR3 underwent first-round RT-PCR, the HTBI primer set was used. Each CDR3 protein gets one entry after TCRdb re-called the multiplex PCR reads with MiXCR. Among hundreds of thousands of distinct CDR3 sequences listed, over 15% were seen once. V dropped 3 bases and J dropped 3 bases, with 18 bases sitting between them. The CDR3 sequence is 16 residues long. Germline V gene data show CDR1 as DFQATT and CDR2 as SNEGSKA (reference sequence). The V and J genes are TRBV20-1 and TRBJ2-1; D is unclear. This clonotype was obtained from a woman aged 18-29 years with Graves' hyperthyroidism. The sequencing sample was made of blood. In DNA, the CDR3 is TGCAGTGCTAGTAGTCCGGCTCCCCTCCTCTACAATGAGCAGTTCTTC. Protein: CSASSPAPLLYNEQFF.